This T cell receptor beta chain was identified in a study of T-cell reconstitution after alpha-beta-depleted transplantation in children. Study observations and caveats: The study reportedly traced alpha-beta T cells about two months after transplant to several hundred expanded graft clones. Diversity and T-cell counts at one year after transplant derived mostly from new T cells. Certain patients had high TCRbeta diversity at day 60, and it came from recipient T cells and thymic progenitors that survived.

A library of TCRbeta sequences, prepared with unique molecular identifiers, was generated. One entry per CDR3 protein, called by TCRdb with MiXCR from the PCR reads. The top ten clones hold roughly a quarter of a sample with around 450,000 distinct CDR3 sequences, about 40% of them seen once. Points on this clonotype: The antigen remains undetermined. One base away lies a much larger clone, so this may be a sequencing read error.

The CDR3 sequence is 17 residues long. In germline, CDR1 is DFQATT, CDR2 SNEGSKA (reference sequence). This specimen consisted of PBMCs, obtained before TCRalphabeta/CD19-depleted stem cell transplant. This TCR was recovered from a girl under 10 years old with aplastic anemia, due to receive a stem cell transplant. The rearrangement links TRBV20-1 to TRBJ2-1; D tentatively fits TRBD1 or TRBD2 (5 bases each). The CDR3 coding sequence is TGCTGTGCTAGAGATCAGGTTGGGGCGGGCTCCTACAATGAGCAGTTCTTC. It codes for CCARDQVGAGSYNEQFF.